The present TCR beta chain was sequenced within a study of a mutant IDH1 vaccine in newly diagnosed glioma. Study overall: In weeks 1, 3, 5, 7, 11, 15, 19 and 23, patients were immunized, eight times in all. Investigators started vaccination 4-6 weeks after radiotherapy alone, or with temozolomide cycles.

TCRdb's table, derived via immunoSEQ multiplex PCR, lists solely in-frame clones and lacks some. The repertoire has around 40,000 clones, around 84% of them found once; the top ten carry 2.2%. As for time point: week 11, during vaccination. In the vaccine, a single dose held 300 ug of the mutant IDH1 20-mer peptide, along with topical imiquimod. Donors' newly diagnosed IDH1-mutant WHO grade 3 or 4 astrocytomas lacked nuclear ATRX. Study-wide results and limits: Apparently unrelated to pseudoprogression were changes in the top peripheral T cell clonotypes.

This clone was counted a single time. Antigen unknown. This CDR3 has 16 amino acids. The V gene's germline CDR1 is MGHDK and CDR2 SYGVNS. With 1 base removed from V and 0 bases from J, the gap between germline ends came to 11 bases. Sequences were derived from PBMCs, sampled from a glioma patient whose treatment included an IDH1 peptide vaccine. The V call is TRBV25-1, the J call TRBJ2-3; D tentatively reads TRBD1 or TRBD2 (6 bases each). This sequence originates from a man aged 35-49 years with glioma. The CDR3 coding sequence is TGTGCCAGCAGTGAATCCCCGGGGGCAAGCACAGATACGCAGTATTTT. It codes for CASSESPGASTDTQYF.